This TCR beta chain originates from a study of T cells in Graves' hyperthyroidism and ophthalmopathy. Every diagnosis used clinical symptoms, serum thyroxine and TRAb, thyroid ultrasound and orbital computed tomography. This clonotype was detected ten times or more. This CDR3 region has 14 residues. V lost 6 bases and J 0 bases, leaving 10 bases between the germline ends. Researchers amplified the TCR beta CDR3 regions from RNA transcripts. The TCR CDR3 was amplified in a first-round RT-PCR using the HTBI primer set. TCRdb analysed the multiplex PCR reads with MiXCR anew, one entry per CDR3 protein. The top ten clones hold roughly 8% of a sample with more than 600,000 distinct CDR3 sequences, 16% of them seen once.

This clonotype was obtained from a man aged 18 to 30 with Graves' hyperthyroidism. The V and J genes are TRBV12-3 or TRBV12-4 and TRBJ2-3; D is possibly TRBD1 (5 bases). The sample was blood. The CDR3 nucleotides are TGTGCCAGCAGGGCAGGGTGGAGCACAGATACGCAGTATTTT. It encodes CASRAGWSTDTQYF.